The 5 T cell receptor beta chains below all came from one sample that was sequenced in a study of blood T cells in healthy people across ages (dated by TCRdb to 2013 to 2016). Receptors were amplified or captured by 5' RACE. Sequencing relied on an Illumina HiSeq 2500. A second PCR of about 7 to 12 cycles was performed with a sample-barcoded 5' primer and a J-beta primer mix. TCRdb's own reprocessing of the public reads used fastp at Q25 and MiXCR and kept productive beta chains. Identical CDR3 proteins give one entry, which carries the most common genes and DNA. In this sample the table shows 850,000 to 1,100,000 distinct CDR3 sequences, under 40% of which occur a single time. The biggest ten clones account for under 15% of the sample. What was sequenced was blood. The receptor source for this set is a man younger than 35 in good health.

On this clonotype itself: One end of the junction varies from germline; a read error may be responsible. The chain links TRBV20-1 to TRBJ1-5, with D perhaps TRBD1 (5 bases). Per germline, CDR1 DFQATT and CDR2 SNEGSKA (reference sequence). The CDR3 totals 13 residues. CDR3 in amino acids: CSARENWGQSQHF. In DNA, the CDR3 is TGCAGTGCCAGGGAAAATTGGGGTCAGTCCCAGCATTTT.

This clonotype was seen more than once but under ten times. V and J are TRBV11-2 and TRBJ2-5; D possibly corresponds to TRBD1 (5 bases). The end of the DNA fits TRBJ2-7 better, so the J call may be wrong. CDR3 length: 14 residues. Per the germline V gene, CDR1 is SGHAT and CDR2 is FQNNGV. CDR3 in amino acids: CASSLNRAGNEQYF. The CDR3 DNA reads as TGTGCCAGCAGCCTCAACCGGGCAGGGAACGAGCAGTACTTC.

V is TRBV19 and J is TRBJ2-7, with 7 bases identical to TRBD1. With V trimmed by 7 bases and J by 2 bases, 8 bases remained unmatched. CDR1 is LNHDA, CDR2 SQIVND, per germline (reference sequence). The CDR3 is 14 amino acids. The CDR3 region has the DNA TGTGCCAGTAAAGCCAACAGGGGCACCTACGAGCAGTACTTC. Translation: CASKANRGTYEQYF.

V gene TRBV4-3 combines with J gene TRBJ2-5; no reliable D call. CDR3 length equals 17 residues. CDR1 and CDR2 (germline): LGHNA, YSLEER. V was trimmed by 0 bases and J by 11 bases, leaving 25 bases between them. The CDR3 region is CASSQDLSVALRSEQYF. CDR3 coding DNA: TGCGCCAGCAGCCAAGATCTAAGTGTAGCCCTCCGGAGTGAGCAGTACTTC.

This chain uses TRBV12-3 or TRBV12-4 with TRBJ1-1; D is undetermined. V shed 3 bases and J shed 11 bases, with 16 bases lying between them. CDR3 size: 13 residues. This CDR3 reads CASSFNSVSTAFF. The CDR3 nucleotides are TGTGCCAGCAGTTTCAATTCGGTTTCTACGGCTTTCTTT.